One sample yielded the 10 T cell receptor beta chains listed below, sequenced in a study of blood T cell repertoires in COVID-19. Here immunoSEQ multiplex PCR was the method, and the copy in TCRdb shows in-frame clones only, minus some. In the table there are roughly 87,000 clones, nearly 90% of which are singletons. Sequenced material: peripheral blood. These receptors came from a woman aged 80 or older with active COVID-19.

This rearrangement joins TRBV28 to TRBJ2-1; D possibly corresponds to TRBD1 (6 bases). This CDR3 is 13 amino acids long. Deletions cut 3 bases from V and 7 bases from J, with 10 bases between. Germline loops: CDR1 MDHEN, CDR2 SYDVKM. The CDR3 is CASSLRGWNEQFF. The CDR3 DNA is TGTGCCAGCAGTTTGAGGGGGTGGAATGAGCAGTTCTTC.

The chain couples TRBV5-1 to TRBJ1-3; D call uncertain. CDR1 and CDR2 from the germline V gene are SGHRS and YFSETQ. The CDR3 extends over 13 amino acids. V was pared by 3 bases and J by 7 bases, with 11 bases between. The DNA of the CDR3 is TGCGCCAGCAGCTCTATTTTAGAGAACACCATATATTTT. Its translation is CASSSILENTIYF.

The chain recombines TRBV15 with TRBJ2-2; 10 positions agree with TRBD2. Germline V gene lookup returns CDR1 LNHNV and CDR2 YYDKDF (reference sequence). The CDR3 runs 16 residues. V trimming: 3 bases; J trimming: 7 bases; junction bases outside the gene matches: 8. DNA for the CDR3: TGTGCCACCAGCAGGGGAAGCGGGAGGGCGAACGGGGAGCTGTTTTTT. Translating it yields CATSRGSGRANGELFF.

This chain connects TRBV10-3 to TRBJ1-1; D may be TRBD1 (5 bases). CDR1 and CDR2 (germline): ENHRY, SYGVKD. Trimming pared 7 bases from V and 3 bases from J, leaving 12 bases between. This CDR3 has 13 residues. The CDR3 DNA sequence: TGTGCCATCATGGACCAGGGCTACACTGAAGCTTTCTTT. This gives the protein CAIMDQGYTEAFF.

V gene TRBV4-3 combines with J gene TRBJ2-7; TRBD2 agrees at 7 bases. V gave up 4 bases and J gave up 3 bases; unmatched junction bases: 9. The CDR3 covers 15 residues. Germline CDR1 is LGHNA and CDR2 is YSLEER. The DNA for the CDR3 is TGCGCCAGCAGCCCCCAATTAGTAGCGGGCTACGAGCAGTACTTC. Translating gives CASSPQLVAGYEQYF.

This chain connects TRBV10-3 to TRBJ1-6, with a possible D match to TRBD1 (5 bases). V was cut by 6 bases and J by 10 bases, with 16 bases left in between. Germline V gene data show CDR1 as ENHRY and CDR2 as SYGVKD. The CDR3 is 14 residues long. CDR3 protein: CAISEGGAGSPLHF. CDR3 nucleotide sequence: TGTGCCATCAGCGAAGGTGGGGCAGGATCACCCCTCCACTTT.

Notes on this clone: This CDR3 is also generated by other DNA sequences in the sample. The chain employs TRBV28 and TRBJ2-5; D is unclear. CDR1 is MDHEN, CDR2 SYDVKM, per germline. Trimming pared 6 bases from V and 1 base from J, leaving 6 bases between. The length of the CDR3 is 12 residues. In DNA form, the CDR3 reads TGTGCCAGCAGCCCCGGCCAAGAGACCCAGTACTTC. This translates into CASSPGQETQYF. Variable domain in full (rest from reference TRBV28 and TRBJ2-5): DVKVTQSSRYLVKRTGEKVFLECVQDMDHENMFWYRQDPGLGLRLIYFSYDVKMKEKGDIPEGYSVSREKKERFSLILESASTNQTSMYLCASSPGQETQYFGPGTRLLVL.

V is TRBV19 and J is TRBJ2-4; 10 bases match TRBD2. Germline V lookup: CDR1 LNHDA, CDR2 SQIVND (reference sequence). With 3 bases clipped from V and 6 bases from J, the junction kept 5 bases outside the gene matches. This CDR3 is built from 15 residues. The CDR3 DNA reads TGTGCCAGTAGTATTGTTAGGACTAGCGGAAACATTCAGTACTTC. It specifies CASSIVRTSGNIQYF.

This rearrangement joins TRBV3-1 (or the pseudogene TRBV3-2) to TRBJ2-5, with 7 bases fitting TRBD1. The CDR3 spans 15 residues. Germline CDR1 and CDR2: LGHDT and YNNKEL (reference sequence). Unmatched junction bases numbered 5, after V lost 2 bases and J lost 2 bases. The CDR3 sequence is CASSQRLDRQETQYF. The CDR3 bases are TGTGCCAGCAGCCAACGACTGGACAGGCAAGAGACCCAGTACTTC.

J is TRBJ2-5 and V is TRBV6-1; D is possibly TRBD1 (6 bases). Trimming pared 2 bases from V and 4 bases from J, leaving 14 bases between. Germline V gives CDR1 MNHNS, CDR2 SASEGT. This CDR3 spans 15 amino acids. CDR3 amino acids: CASSESAGVVETQYF. The CDR3 DNA is TGTGCCAGCAGTGAATCGGCAGGGGTGGTAGAGACCCAGTACTTC.